A single sample gave rise to the 27 T cell receptor beta chains below, sequenced in a study of T-cell reconstitution after alpha-beta-depleted transplantation in children. Library preparation (for TCRbeta) was performed with unique molecular identifiers. TCRdb redid the calling of the PCR reads with MiXCR, one entry per CDR3 protein. The sample lists some 200,000 distinct CDR3 sequences, roughly 9% occurring once. Sample: PBMCs from the stem cell graft donor, taken from the stem cell graft. These receptors were obtained from a human donor who donated a stem cell graft to a child with acute lymphoblastic leukemia.

This clonotype was seen at least ten times. This rearrangement joins TRBV9 to TRBJ2-3; D not resolved. This CDR3 contains 12 residues. Trimming took 0 bases from V and 6 from J, leaving 5 bases between them. The V gene's germline CDR1 is SGDLS and CDR2 YYNGEE. The DNA of the CDR3 is TGTGCCAGCAGCGTAGACCACGATACGCAGTATTTT. Translated: CASSVDHDTQYF.

This clonotype has a count of ten or more. The chain combines TRBV20-1 with TRBJ2-2; 12 bases fit TRBD2. There are 15 residues in the CDR3. Germline CDR1 DFQATT, CDR2 SNEGSKA (reference sequence). This chain's CDR3 is CTKSSGGGSTGELFF. In DNA form, the CDR3 reads TGCACGAAGTCTAGCGGGGGGGGAAGCACCGGGGAGCTGTTTTTT.

This rearrangement joins TRBV12-3 or TRBV12-4 to TRBJ2-3; no definite D call. V lost 3 bases to trimming and J lost 6 bases, with 7 bases between them. The CDR3 has 12 residues. The CDR3 sequence is CASSLGRDTQYF. CDR3 DNA sequence: TGTGCCAGCAGTTTGGGCAGGGATACGCAGTATTTT.

The rearrangement joins TRBV5-1 to TRBJ1-2, with 8 positions matching TRBD1. The germline CDR1 and CDR2 sequences are SGHRS and YFSETQ. V lost 7 bases, J lost 7 bases, and 9 bases stayed unmatched. The CDR3 extends over 13 amino acids. Written as DNA, the CDR3 is TGCGCCAGCCTGGGACAGGTGCAAAGTGGCTACACCTTC. Residues: CASLGQVQSGYTF.

This clonotype was observed a few times. The chain uses TRBV7-2 and TRBJ2-3; 9 nucleotides line up with TRBD2. The ends lost 6 bases at V and 2 bases at J; junction bases unmatched: 6. This CDR3 is 15 amino acids long. The germline V gene encodes CDR1 SGHTA and CDR2 FQGNSA. The CDR3 sequence: CASRLTSGYTDTQYF. As DNA, the CDR3 is TGTGCCAGCAGGCTAACTAGCGGGTACACAGATACGCAGTATTTT.

The V call is TRBV19, the J call TRBJ2-1, with D maybe TRBD2 (7 bases). CDR1 is LNHDA, CDR2 SQIVND, per germline (reference sequence). Trimming removed 3 bases at V and 2 bases at J, with 11 bases between. CDR3 length equals 15 residues. The CDR3 is CASSIGGPPYNEQFF. Written as DNA, the CDR3 is TGTGCCAGTAGTATCGGGGGGCCCCCCTACAATGAGCAGTTCTTC.

This clonotype was counted at least ten times. V and J are TRBV29-1 and TRBJ2-3; D may be TRBD2 (6 bases). CDR1 and CDR2 from the germline V gene are SQVTM and ANQGSEA. The V end was cut by 4 bases, the J end by 5 bases, with 13 bases between. The CDR3 contains 13 residues. CDR3 coding DNA: TGCAGCGTTGCCCTAGCGAAACGAGATACGCAGTATTTT. Translating gives CSVALAKRDTQYF.

This clonotype was observed a few times. CDR3 coding DNA: TGTGCCAGCAGTCCAACTAGCGGGGGCCCCTACGAGCAGTACTTC. This codes for CASSPTSGGPYEQYF. This chain links TRBV7-2 with TRBJ2-7, with 11 bases aligning to TRBD2. Germline lookup yields CDR1 SGHTA and CDR2 FQGNSA. The trim removed 6 bases at V and 2 bases at J, leaving 6 bases unmatched. The CDR3 spans 15 residues. The full variable domain, its missing parts supplied by reference TRBV7-2 and TRBJ2-7, is GAGVSQSPSNKVTEKGKDVELRCDPISGHTALYWYRQSLGQGLEFLIYFQGNSAPDKSGLPSDRFSAERTGGSVSTLTIQRTQQEDSAVYLCASSPTSGGPYEQYFGPGTRLTVT.

This clonotype was seen repeatedly, ten times or more. The gene calls are TRBV20-1 and TRBJ1-5, with D possibly matching TRBD1 (5 bases). Trimming stripped 3 bases from V and 3 bases from J, with 15 bases between. Germline loops: CDR1 DFQATT, CDR2 SNEGSKA (reference sequence). The CDR3 consists of 15 residues. CDR3 sequence: CSAREGIWDNQPQHF. As DNA, the CDR3 is TGCAGTGCTAGGGAGGGGATCTGGGACAATCAGCCCCAGCATTTT.

This clonotype showed up just a few times. V gene TRBV12-3 or TRBV12-4 combines with J gene TRBJ1-2; 8 bases map to TRBD1. The ends lost 6 bases at V and 4 bases at J; junction bases unmatched: 10. The CDR3 spans 15 residues. CDR3 protein: CASRPDRGGVYGYTF. The CDR3 DNA reads TGTGCCAGCAGACCCGACAGGGGAGGCGTCTATGGCTACACCTTC.

In its sample, this clonotype was seen many times. This chain links TRBV7-9 with TRBJ2-2; maybe TRBD1 (6 bases). Germline CDR1 reads SEHNR; CDR2 reads FQNEAQ (reference sequence). The CDR3 contains 16 residues. V shed 2 bases and J shed 2 bases, with 12 bases lying between them. CDR3 residues: CASSLSQGHNTGELFF. CDR3 bases: TGTGCCAGCAGCTTAAGCCAGGGGCACAACACCGGGGAGCTGTTTTTT.

In this sample, this clonotype turned up a few times. The rearrangement joins TRBV4-1 to TRBJ2-2; D is unclear. The CDR3 loop spans 14 amino acids. CDR1 is MGHRA and CDR2 is YSYEKL in the germline V gene. The V and J ends lost 0 bases and 6 bases respectively, with 8 bases between them. The CDR3, as DNA: TGCGCCAGCAGCCAAGAATCCGGGCCCGGGGAGCTGTTTTTT. Its protein is CASSQESGPGELFF.

This clonotype occurred a few times. V is TRBV11-2 and J is TRBJ2-7; no firm D call. CDR3 length: 15 amino acids. V was pared by 0 bases and J by 4 bases, with 13 bases between. Germline V gives CDR1 SGHAT, CDR2 FQNNGV. Here the CDR3 DNA reads TGTGCCAGCAGCTTAGATCGGGTGGGCATGTACGAGCAGTACTTC. Residues: CASSLDRVGMYEQYF.

In this sample, this clonotype turned up a few times. The V and J genes are TRBV15 and TRBJ2-5, with a weak D call TRBD2 (5 bases). V was shortened by 0 bases and J by 10 bases, with 18 bases between the two germline ends. This CDR3 region has 15 residues. Looked up from germline, CDR1 is LNHNV and CDR2 is YYDKDF (reference sequence). CDR3 amino acids: CATSRDRDIVEDQYF. Written as DNA, the CDR3 is TGTGCCACCAGCAGAGACCGGGATATCGTGGAGGACCAGTACTTC.

Many counts were recorded for this clonotype. The chain uses TRBV29-1 and TRBJ2-5, with a weak D call TRBD1 (6 bases). The CDR3 covers 13 residues. V shed 6 bases and J shed 5 bases, with 16 bases lying between them. CDR1 is SQVTM, CDR2 ANQGSEA, per germline. In DNA form, the CDR3 reads TGCAGCGTGGTAGGGGGAATCGCGGAGACCCAGTACTTC. Its translation: CSVVGGIAETQYF. The full variable domain, its missing parts supplied by reference TRBV29-1 and TRBJ2-5, is SAVISQKPSRDICQRGTSLTIQCQVDSQVTMMFWYRQQPGQSLTLIATANQGSEATYESGFVIDKFPISRPNLTFSTLTVSNMSPEDSSIYLCSVVGGIAETQYFGPGTRLLVL.

The CDR3: CASSLRDGQQETQYF. The CDR3 nucleotides read TGCGCCAGCAGCTTGAGGGACGGACAACAAGAGACCCAGTACTTC. J is TRBJ2-5 and V is TRBV5-1, with D perhaps being TRBD1 or TRBD2 (5 bases each). In germline, CDR1 is SGHRS, CDR2 YFSETQ. V was shortened by 1 base and J by 2 bases, with 12 bases between the two germline ends. The CDR3 is made up of 15 amino acids.

The table lists this clonotype with a few counts. This chain uses TRBV5-1 with TRBJ1-6, with 7 bases fitting TRBD1. V trimming: 0 bases; J trimming: 5 bases; junction bases outside the gene matches: 2. The CDR3 has 15 residues. Germline CDR1 is SGHRS and CDR2 is YFSETQ. CDR3 bases: TGCGCCAGCAGCTTGGTGGGACAGAATAATTCACCCCTCCACTTT. It translates to CASSLVGQNNSPLHF. The variable domain in full, completed from reference TRBV5-1 and TRBJ1-6, reads KAGVTQTPRYLIKTRGQQVTLSCSPISGHRSVSWYQQTPGQGLQFLFEYFSETQRNKGNFPGRFSGRQFSNSRSEMNVSTLELGDSALYLCASSLVGQNNSPLHFGNGTRLTVT.

This clonotype was picked up many times. The chain carries TRBV5-6 and TRBJ2-1; TRBD2 agrees at 8 bases. The CDR3 sequence is 15 residues long. Germline V gives CDR1 SGHDT, CDR2 YYEEEE. After removal of 4 bases from V and 6 bases from J, the junction contained 9 bases not matched to a gene. The CDR3 DNA follows: TGTGCCAGCAGCCCCGGACTAGCTCTTATCAATGAGCAGTTCTTC. Protein product: CASSPGLALINEQFF.

The genes are TRBV7-2 and TRBJ2-1; D is unresolved. The V gene's germline CDR1 is SGHTA and CDR2 FQGNSA. V was trimmed by 4 bases and J by 5 bases, leaving 12 bases between them. The CDR3 runs 14 residues. The CDR3: CASSWWGSDNEQFF. CDR3 coding DNA: TGTGCCAGCAGCTGGTGGGGTTCGGACAATGAGCAGTTCTTC.

This clonotype occurred many times. The gene calls are TRBV6-2 or TRBV6-3 and TRBJ2-7; D unclear. The CDR3 runs 12 residues. The V end was cut by 5 bases, the J end by 2 bases, with 7 bases between. Germline V gives CDR1 MNHEY, CDR2 SVGEGT. CDR3 bases: TGTGCCAGCAGTCAAGTCCCCTACGAGCAGTACTTC. Residues: CASSQVPYEQYF.

The sample holds a few counts of this clonotype. CDR3 coding DNA: TGCAGTGCTAGAGATCCTTCGCCCTCCGGGACTAGCGGGGTAGGGGCCAACGTCCTGACTTTC. Translated, it gives CSARDPSPSGTSGVGANVLTF. The chain combines TRBV20-1 with TRBJ2-6, with TRBD2 matching over 13 bases. CDR1 is DFQATT and CDR2 is SNEGSKA in the germline V gene (reference sequence). The trim removed 0 bases at V and 4 bases at J, leaving 15 bases unmatched. This CDR3 contains 21 residues.

This clonotype was seen a handful of times. The chain combines TRBV29-1 with TRBJ2-5; D is uncertain. The CDR3 runs 13 residues. From germline, CDR1 is SQVTM and CDR2 ANQGSEA. Trimming removed 6 bases from V and 3 bases from J, with 14 bases in between. CDR3 protein: CSVQLPSKETQYF. The CDR3 bases are TGCAGCGTGCAACTCCCTAGTAAAGAGACCCAGTACTTC.

This clonotype was counted at least ten times. This chain uses TRBV7-2 with TRBJ2-3, with D possibly being TRBD2 (7 bases). This CDR3 contains 16 residues. V was clipped by 1 base and J by 2 bases, with 13 bases between them. The germline V gene has CDR1 SGHTA and CDR2 FQGNSA. This chain's CDR3 is CASSLGAGAITDTQYF. The CDR3 nucleotides are TGTGCCAGCAGCTTAGGCGCGGGGGCGATCACAGATACGCAGTATTTT.

The sample holds many counts of this clonotype. This sequence joins TRBV4-1 and TRBJ2-3; D is ambiguous. The CDR3 has 16 residues. Trimming took off 1 base at V and 2 bases at J, with 13 bases between the two ends. The germline gives CDR1 MGHRA, CDR2 YSYEKL. CDR3 DNA: TGCGCCAGCAGCCAAGGTACTTCTACCCTCACAGATACGCAGTATTTT. Amino acid sequence: CASSQGTSTLTDTQYF.

In its sample, this clonotype was seen many times. The chain employs TRBV29-1 and TRBJ1-1, with a tentative D call TRBD1 (5 bases). Trimming pared 6 bases from V and 3 bases from J, leaving 14 bases between. The V gene's germline CDR1 is SQVTM and CDR2 ANQGSEA. This CDR3 spans 13 amino acids. CDR3: CSVRAGHDTEAFF. In DNA form, the CDR3 reads TGCAGCGTCCGAGCAGGGCATGACACTGAAGCTTTCTTT.

In this sample, this clonotype turned up many times. The rearrangement uses TRBV5-1 and TRBJ2-3; D remains ambiguous. Germline CDR1 reads SGHRS; CDR2 reads YFSETQ. The CDR3 runs to 13 residues. The V end lost 4 bases, the J end lost 5 bases, and 11 bases lay between the germline ends. The CDR3 sequence: CASSQDPRDTQYF. In nucleotides, the CDR3 is TGCGCCAGCAGCCAAGACCCCCGAGATACGCAGTATTTT. Using reference TRBV5-1 and TRBJ2-3 for the parts outside the CDR3, the full variable domain is KAGVTQTPRYLIKTRGQQVTLSCSPISGHRSVSWYQQTPGQGLQFLFEYFSETQRNKGNFPGRFSGRQFSNSRSEMNVSTLELGDSALYLCASSQDPRDTQYFGPGTRLTVL.

The rearrangement uses TRBV5-1 and TRBJ2-1; no firm D call. Germline V gene sequence: CDR1 SGHRS, CDR2 YFSETQ. Trimming left V 0 bases short and J 10 bases short, with 14 bases between. This CDR3 contains 14 residues. CDR3 residues: CASSLAEPYGEQFF. The CDR3 DNA reads TGCGCCAGCAGCTTGGCGGAGCCCTACGGGGAGCAGTTCTTC.